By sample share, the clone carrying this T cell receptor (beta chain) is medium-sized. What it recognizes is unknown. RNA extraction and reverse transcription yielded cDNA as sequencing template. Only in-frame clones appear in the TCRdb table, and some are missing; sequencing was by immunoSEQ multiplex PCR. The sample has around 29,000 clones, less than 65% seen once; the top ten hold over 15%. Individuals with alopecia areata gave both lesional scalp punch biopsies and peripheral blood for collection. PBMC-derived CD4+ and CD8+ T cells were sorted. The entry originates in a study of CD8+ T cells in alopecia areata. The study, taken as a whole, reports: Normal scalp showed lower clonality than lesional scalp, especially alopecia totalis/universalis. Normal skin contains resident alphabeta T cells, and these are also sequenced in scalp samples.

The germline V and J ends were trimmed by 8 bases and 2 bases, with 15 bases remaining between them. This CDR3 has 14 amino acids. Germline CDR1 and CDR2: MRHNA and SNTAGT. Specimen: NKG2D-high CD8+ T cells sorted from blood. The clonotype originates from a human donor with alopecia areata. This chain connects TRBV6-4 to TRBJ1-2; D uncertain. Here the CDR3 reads CASAPVEGNYGYTF. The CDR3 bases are TGTGCCAGCGCGCCAGTCGAAGGGAACTATGGCTACACCTTC.